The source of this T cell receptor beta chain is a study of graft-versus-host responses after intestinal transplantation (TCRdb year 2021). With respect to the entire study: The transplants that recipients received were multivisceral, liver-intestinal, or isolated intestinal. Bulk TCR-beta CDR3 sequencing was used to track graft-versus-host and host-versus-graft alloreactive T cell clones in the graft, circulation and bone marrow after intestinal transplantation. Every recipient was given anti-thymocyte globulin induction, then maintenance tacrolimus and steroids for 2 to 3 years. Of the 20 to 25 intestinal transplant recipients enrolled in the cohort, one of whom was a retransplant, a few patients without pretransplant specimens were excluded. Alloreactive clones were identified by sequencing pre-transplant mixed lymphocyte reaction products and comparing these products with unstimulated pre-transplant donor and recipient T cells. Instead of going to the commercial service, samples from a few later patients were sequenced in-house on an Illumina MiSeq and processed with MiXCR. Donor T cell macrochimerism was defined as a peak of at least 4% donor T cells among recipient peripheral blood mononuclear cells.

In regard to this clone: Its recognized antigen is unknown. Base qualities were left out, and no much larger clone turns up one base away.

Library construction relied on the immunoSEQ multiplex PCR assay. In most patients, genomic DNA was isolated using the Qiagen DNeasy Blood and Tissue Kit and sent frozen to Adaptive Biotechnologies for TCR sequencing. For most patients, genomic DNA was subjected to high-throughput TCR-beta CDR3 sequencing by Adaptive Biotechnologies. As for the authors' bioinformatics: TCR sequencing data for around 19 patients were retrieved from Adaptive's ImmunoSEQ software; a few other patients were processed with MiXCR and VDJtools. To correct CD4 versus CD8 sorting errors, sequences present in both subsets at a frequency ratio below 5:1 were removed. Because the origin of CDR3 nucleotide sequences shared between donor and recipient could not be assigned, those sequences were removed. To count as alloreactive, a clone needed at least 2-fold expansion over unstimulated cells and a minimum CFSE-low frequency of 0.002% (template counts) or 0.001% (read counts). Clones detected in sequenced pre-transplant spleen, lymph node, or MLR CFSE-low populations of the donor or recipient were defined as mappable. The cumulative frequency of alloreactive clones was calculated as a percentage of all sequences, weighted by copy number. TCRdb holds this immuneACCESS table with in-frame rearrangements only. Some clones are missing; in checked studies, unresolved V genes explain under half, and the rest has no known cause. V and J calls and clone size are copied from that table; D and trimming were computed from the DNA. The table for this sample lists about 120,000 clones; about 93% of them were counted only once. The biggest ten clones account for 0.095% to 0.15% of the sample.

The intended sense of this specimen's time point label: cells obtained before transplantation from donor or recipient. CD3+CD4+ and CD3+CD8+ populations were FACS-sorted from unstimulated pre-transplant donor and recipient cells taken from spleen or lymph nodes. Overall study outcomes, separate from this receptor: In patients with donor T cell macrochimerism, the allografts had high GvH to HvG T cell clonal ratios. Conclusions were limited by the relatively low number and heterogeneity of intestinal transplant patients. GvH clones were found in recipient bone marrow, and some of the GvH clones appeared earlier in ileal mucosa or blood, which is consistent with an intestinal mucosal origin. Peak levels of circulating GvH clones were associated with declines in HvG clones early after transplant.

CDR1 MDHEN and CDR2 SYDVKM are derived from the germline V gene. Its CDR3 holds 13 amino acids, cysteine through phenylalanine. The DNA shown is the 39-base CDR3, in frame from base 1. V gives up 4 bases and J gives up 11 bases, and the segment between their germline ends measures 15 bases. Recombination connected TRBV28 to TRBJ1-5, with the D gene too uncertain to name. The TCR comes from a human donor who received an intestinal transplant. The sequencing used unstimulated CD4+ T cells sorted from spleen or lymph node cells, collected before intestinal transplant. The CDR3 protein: CASSYLYERAQHF. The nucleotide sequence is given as TGTGCCAGCAGTTACCTCTACGAGAGGGCCCAGCATTTT. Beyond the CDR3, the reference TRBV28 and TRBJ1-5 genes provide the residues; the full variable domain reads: DVKVTQSSRYLVKRTGEKVFLECVQDMDHENMFWYRQDPGLGLRLIYFSYDVKMKEKGDIPEGYSVSREKKERFSLILESASTNQTSMYLCASSYLYERAQHFGDGTRLSIL.